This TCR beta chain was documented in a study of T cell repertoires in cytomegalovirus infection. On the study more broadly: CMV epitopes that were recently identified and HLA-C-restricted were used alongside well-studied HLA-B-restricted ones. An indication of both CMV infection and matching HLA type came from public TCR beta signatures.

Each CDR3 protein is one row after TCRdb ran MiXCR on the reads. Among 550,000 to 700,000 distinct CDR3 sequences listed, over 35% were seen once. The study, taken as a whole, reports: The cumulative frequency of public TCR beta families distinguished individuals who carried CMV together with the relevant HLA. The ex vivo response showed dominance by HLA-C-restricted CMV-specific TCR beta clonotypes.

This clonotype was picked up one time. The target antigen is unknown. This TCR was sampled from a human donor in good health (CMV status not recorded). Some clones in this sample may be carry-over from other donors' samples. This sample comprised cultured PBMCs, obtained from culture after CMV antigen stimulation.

The CDR3 here is CSARHHGEAYEQYF. The CDR3 DNA follows: TGCAGTGCTAGACACCACGGGGAAGCCTACGAGCAGTACTTC. J is TRBJ2-7 and V is TRBV20-1, with D possibly matching TRBD2 (5 bases). This CDR3 has 14 residues. Trimming stripped 2 bases from V and 2 bases from J, with 13 bases between. CDR1 DFQATT and CDR2 SNEGSKA come from the germline V gene (reference sequence).